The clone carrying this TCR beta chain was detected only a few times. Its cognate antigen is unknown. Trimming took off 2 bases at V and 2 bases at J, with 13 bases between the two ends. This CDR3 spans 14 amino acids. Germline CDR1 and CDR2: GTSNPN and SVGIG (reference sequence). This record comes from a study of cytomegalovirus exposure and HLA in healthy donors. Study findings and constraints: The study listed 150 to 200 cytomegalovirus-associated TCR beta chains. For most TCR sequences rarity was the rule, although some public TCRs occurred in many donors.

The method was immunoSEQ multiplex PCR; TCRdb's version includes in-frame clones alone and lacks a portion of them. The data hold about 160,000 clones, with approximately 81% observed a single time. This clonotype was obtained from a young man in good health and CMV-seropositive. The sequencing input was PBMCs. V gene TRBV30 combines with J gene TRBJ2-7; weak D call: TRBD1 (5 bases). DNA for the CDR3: TGTGCCTGGAGTAGGGCAGGGATGGCCTACGAGCAGTACTTC. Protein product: CAWSRAGMAYEQYF.